Listed below are T cell receptor beta chains from one sample, sequenced in a study of patients and donors after allogeneic stem cell transplantation. TCRdb used MiXCR to reprocess the RT-PCR reads, holding one entry per CDR3 protein. The sample lists hundreds of thousands of distinct CDR3 sequences; 35% to 45% were seen once. Sequencing was done on a sample of blood, either unsorted or a sorted T cell fraction (not recorded which). The source of these receptors is a human donor who was either an allogeneic HSCT recipient or a stem cell or donor lymphocyte infusion donor (not recorded which). It is not recorded whose cells these are; they may come from a transplant donor. Each CDR3 is given with its conserved first and last residue. The D gene is left open where the match is weak. Clone size appears in some rows only: once, few, many, or a class for an expanded clone.

D: TRBD2; J: TRBJ2-1; size: NA; length: 13; V: TRBV6-4; DNA: TGTGCCAGCGGGTTAGCGGGGGGAAATGAGCAGTTCTTC; CDR3: CASGLAGGNEQFF
D: TRBD1; J: TRBJ1-1; size: NA; length: 15; V: TRBV5-1; DNA: TGCGCCAGCAGCTTTGCAGGGGGTGCGAACACTGAAGCTTTCTTT; CDR3: CASSFAGGANTEAFF
D: TRBD1; J: TRBJ1-6; size: few; length: 15; V: TRBV5-1; DNA: TGCGCCAGCAGCCCGCAGACAGGGGAGGATTCACCCCTCCACTTT; CDR3: CASSPQTGEDSPLHF
D: TRBD2; J: TRBJ2-1; size: few; length: 14; V: TRBV29-1; DNA: TGCAGCGTCCTACTAGCGGGGTACTACAATGAGCAGTTCTTC; CDR3: CSVLLAGYYNEQFF
D: NA; J: TRBJ1-1; size: few; length: 13; V: TRBV20-1; DNA: TGCAGTGCTAGAGGGGGGCTCGACACTGAAGCTTTCTTT; CDR3: CSARGGLDTEAFF
D: NA; J: TRBJ2-1; size: NA; length: 11; V: TRBV12-3/TRBV12-4; DNA: TGTGCCAGCAGTTTAGGGGCGGTGCAGTTCTTC; CDR3: CASSLGAVQFF
D: NA; J: TRBJ1-5; size: once; length: 13; V: TRBV30; DNA: TGTGCCTGGAGCCCAGGGAGCAATCAGCCCCAGCATTTT; CDR3: CAWSPGSNQPQHF
D: NA; J: TRBJ1-2; size: NA; length: 14; V: TRBV25-1; DNA: TGTGCCAGCAGTGAATATGGGGACTACTATGGCTACACCTTC; CDR3: CASSEYGDYYGYTF
D: NA; J: TRBJ1-1; size: NA; length: 13; V: TRBV20-1; DNA: TGCAGTGCTAGTGTACAGGGAGGCACTGAAGCTTTCTTT; CDR3: CSASVQGGTEAFF
D: NA; J: TRBJ1-6; size: NA; length: 15; V: TRBV6-5; DNA: TGTGCCAGCAGTTATCGTCCGCCGTATAATTCACCCCTCCACTTT; CDR3: CASSYRPPYNSPLHF
D: NA; J: TRBJ1-5; size: NA; length: 15; V: TRBV7-9; DNA: TGTGCCAGCAGTATCCTCGGGACACCCTTTTGGCCCCAGCATTTT; CDR3: CASSILGTPFWPQHF
D: TRBD2; J: TRBJ2-7; size: NA; length: 15; V: TRBV9; DNA: TGTGCCAGCAGCGCCGGACTAGCGGATTACTACGAGCAGTACTTC; CDR3: CASSAGLADYYEQYF
D: TRBD1; J: TRBJ1-5; size: NA; length: 19; V: TRBV6-6; DNA: TGTGCCAGCAGTTACGGGTTGTGGGACAGGGGGTTTGGTAATCAGCCCCAGCATTTT; CDR3: CASSYGLWDRGFGNQPQHF
D: NA; J: TRBJ2-1; size: NA; length: 13; V: TRBV11-2; DNA: TGTGCCAGCAGCATTAGGAACTACAATGAGCAGTTCTTC; CDR3: CASSIRNYNEQFF
D: NA; J: TRBJ1-5; size: NA; length: 14; V: TRBV2; DNA: TGTGCCAGCAGTGGACGGAGGGGCAATCAGCCCCAGCATTTT; CDR3: CASSGRRGNQPQHF
D: NA; J: TRBJ1-1; size: many; length: 12; V: TRBV12-3/TRBV12-4; DNA: TGTGCCAGCAGTTTAAGGAACACTGAAGCTTTCTTT; CDR3: CASSLRNTEAFF
D: NA; J: TRBJ1-4; size: few; length: 15; V: TRBV12-3/TRBV12-4; DNA: TGTGCCAGCAGAGAGACAGGACTCCCTAATGAAAAACTGTTTTTT; CDR3: CASRETGLPNEKLFF
D: NA; J: TRBJ1-2; size: NA; length: 14; V: TRBV3-1; DNA: TGTGCCAGCAGCCAAGATGGCCGGGGTTCTGGCTACACCTTC; CDR3: CASSQDGRGSGYTF
D: NA; J: TRBJ2-1; size: NA; length: 15; V: TRBV5-6; DNA: TGTGCCAGCAGTTCGGGACTGAGCTCCTACAATGAGCAGTTCTTC; CDR3: CASSSGLSSYNEQFF
D: NA; J: TRBJ2-2; size: NA; length: 14; V: TRBV28; DNA: TGTGCCAGCAGTTTCGGCAGGCACACCGGGGAGCTGTTTTTT; CDR3: CASSFGRHTGELFF
D: NA; J: TRBJ2-2; size: few; length: 17; V: TRBV3-1; DNA: TGTGCCAGCAGCCAGCATAGACAGGCGGGCAACACCGGGGAGCTGTTTTTT; CDR3: CASSQHRQAGNTGELFF
D: TRBD1; J: TRBJ1-5; size: once; length: 13; V: TRBV20-1; DNA: TGCAGCTCCGGGACAGGGCCCCAGGAACCCCAGCATTTT; CDR3: CSSGTGPQEPQHF
D: NA; J: TRBJ2-7; size: NA; length: 14; V: TRBV7-6; DNA: TGTGCCAGCAGCTTAGGTCCCGTAGGCTACGAGCAGTACTTC; CDR3: CASSLGPVGYEQYF
D: TRBD2; J: TRBJ2-5; size: NA; length: 15; V: TRBV29-1; DNA: TGCAGCGGACTCGGACTAGCGGGGGACCAAGAGACCCAGTACTTC; CDR3: CSGLGLAGDQETQYF
D: NA; J: TRBJ2-3; size: few; length: 16; V: TRBV12-5; DNA: TGTGCTAGTGGTTTGGTACTAGCCGGGACCACAGATACGCAGTATTTT; CDR3: CASGLVLAGTTDTQYF
D: NA; J: TRBJ2-1; size: many; length: 15; V: TRBV12-3/TRBV12-4; DNA: TGTGCCAGCAGTGAAGAACAGGAATCCTACAATGAGCAGTTCTTC; CDR3: CASSEEQESYNEQFF
D: NA; J: TRBJ1-5; size: NA; length: 15; V: TRBV14; DNA: TGTGCCAGCAGCCAAATGAGGTCTAGGGATCGGCCCCAGCATTTT; CDR3: CASSQMRSRDRPQHF
D: NA; J: TRBJ1-2; size: NA; length: 16; V: TRBV3-1; DNA: TGTGCCAGCAGCCAAGGGGCAGTCGCCCCCCCTAATGGCTACACCTTC; CDR3: CASSQGAVAPPNGYTF
D: NA; J: TRBJ2-3; size: NA; length: 12; V: TRBV12-3/TRBV12-4; DNA: TGTGCCAGCAGTAAGGCGGGGCTTACGCAGTATTTT; CDR3: CASSKAGLTQYF
D: TRBD1; J: TRBJ1-1; size: NA; length: 15; V: TRBV5-1; DNA: TGCGCCAGCAGCGGGAGGACAGGGAACCCGACTGAAGCTTTCTTT; CDR3: CASSGRTGNPTEAFF
D: TRBD2; J: TRBJ2-7; size: NA; length: 15; V: TRBV5-1; DNA: TGCGCCAGCAGCTTGGTGGAAGCGGGGGCCGGGGAGCAGTACTTC; CDR3: CASSLVEAGAGEQYF
D: TRBD1; J: TRBJ1-1; size: few; length: 14; V: TRBV2; DNA: TGTGCCAGCAGTGACGTCCCAGGGGGCACTGAAGCTTTCTTT; CDR3: CASSDVPGGTEAFF
D: NA; J: TRBJ2-1; size: NA; length: 13; V: TRBV5-1; DNA: TGCGCCAGCAGCTTGCCGGTATCGGATGAGCAGTTCTTC; CDR3: CASSLPVSDEQFF
D: NA; J: TRBJ2-7; size: NA; length: 15; V: TRBV3-1; DNA: TGTGCCAGCAGCCAGTCGGCGACCCTCTCCTACGAGCAGTACTTC; CDR3: CASSQSATLSYEQYF
D: NA; J: TRBJ2-2; size: NA; length: 14; V: TRBV9; DNA: TGTGCCAGCAGCCCGGACGTTGTCACCGGGGAGCTGTTTTTT; CDR3: CASSPDVVTGELFF
D: NA; J: TRBJ2-2; size: few; length: 14; V: TRBV7-3; DNA: TGTGCCAGCAGCTTAACGGTTTCTGGTGGGGAGCTGTTTTTT; CDR3: CASSLTVSGGELFF
D: NA; J: TRBJ2-5; size: few; length: 11; V: TRBV5-1; DNA: TGCGCCAGCAGCACAAGCAAGACCCAGTACTTC; CDR3: CASSTSKTQYF
D: NA; J: TRBJ1-5; size: NA; length: 14; V: TRBV28; DNA: TGTGCCAGCAGTTTACTGGCAATTCGGCAGCCCCAGCATTTT; CDR3: CASSLLAIRQPQHF
D: NA; J: TRBJ1-1; size: NA; length: 12; V: TRBV20-1; DNA: TGCAGTGCTAGAGTGGATAGCGGGGGAGCTTTCTTT; CDR3: CSARVDSGGAFF
D: NA; J: TRBJ1-5; size: once; length: 17; V: TRBV4-1; DNA: TGCGCCAGCAGCCGAAAAAAAGGGGGATTAAGCAATCAGCCCCAGCATTTT; CDR3: CASSRKKGGLSNQPQHF
D: TRBD1; J: TRBJ1-5; size: NA; length: 18; V: TRBV6-2/TRBV6-3; DNA: TGTGCCAGCATCGCCTCCGGGACAGGGGGCGAGGACAATCAGCCCCAGCATTTT; CDR3: CASIASGTGGEDNQPQHF
D: TRBD1; J: TRBJ1-1; size: few; length: 14; V: TRBV7-8; DNA: TGTGCCAGCAGCTACGGACAGGGGCAGACTGAAGCTTTCTTT; CDR3: CASSYGQGQTEAFF
D: TRBD1; J: TRBJ2-3; size: NA; length: 15; V: TRBV5-1; DNA: TGCGCCAGCAGGTACTACAGGGGCCTGACAGATACGCAGTATTTT; CDR3: CASRYYRGLTDTQYF
D: NA; J: TRBJ1-2; size: many; length: 14; V: TRBV5-1; DNA: TGCGCCAGCAGCTTGGCGCCTTACAACTATGGCTACACCTTC; CDR3: CASSLAPYNYGYTF
D: NA; J: TRBJ2-7; size: NA; length: 14; V: TRBV2; DNA: TGTGCCAGCAGTACAGGGTCCCTTTCCTACGAGCAGTACTTC; CDR3: CASSTGSLSYEQYF
D: NA; J: TRBJ1-5; size: NA; length: 12; V: TRBV7-2; DNA: TGTGCCAGCAGGGAAAACAATCAGCCCCAGCATTTT; CDR3: CASRENNQPQHF
D: NA; J: TRBJ2-3; size: NA; length: 14; V: TRBV25-1; DNA: TGTGCCAGCAGAGGGCTGCGGGTCACAGATACGCAGTATTTT; CDR3: CASRGLRVTDTQYF